The 15 T cell receptor beta chains presented below share a single source sample, sequenced in a study of blood T cell repertoires in COVID-19. Measured with immunoSEQ multiplex PCR; TCRdb has only the in-frame clones, and not every one. Found here are fewer than 350,000 clones, approximately 85% of them singletons; the top ten hold about 8.6%. Sequencing was performed on peripheral blood. The receptors originated from a man in his late teens or twenties with active or convalescent COVID-19.

The chain employs TRBV6-5 and TRBJ2-3; 9 nucleotides line up with TRBD1. Per the germline V gene, CDR1 is MNHEY and CDR2 is SVGAGI. The CDR3 extends over 15 amino acids. V was clipped by 6 bases and J by 2 bases; unmatched bases: 6. DNA of the CDR3: TGTGCCAGCAGGGGGACAGGGTCAGTCACAGATACGCAGTATTTT. The encoded protein is CASRGTGSVTDTQYF.

This sequence joins TRBV7-9 and TRBJ2-7; perhaps TRBD1 as D (6 bases). Germline CDR1 SEHNR, CDR2 FQNEAQ (reference sequence). The ends were cut back, 7 bases at V and 3 bases at J, with 10 bases in the middle. CDR3 length: 12 residues. The CDR3 protein is CASTKDSYEQYF. The DNA of the CDR3 is TGTGCCAGCACCAAGGACAGCTACGAGCAGTACTTC.

In its sample, this clone was seen once. The CDR3 region is CASSLPPQANSPLHF. CDR3 nucleotides: TGTGCCAGCTCACTCCCGCCCCAGGCCAATTCACCCCTCCACTTT. The rearrangement uses TRBV18 and TRBJ1-6; D is uncertain. Trimming took 4 bases from V and 7 from J, leaving 14 bases between them. Germline V gives CDR1 KGHSH, CDR2 LQKENI. The CDR3 sequence is 15 residues long.

The V and J genes are TRBV3-1 (or the pseudogene TRBV3-2) and TRBJ1-2, with 9 bases aligning to TRBD1. Germline assignment: CDR1 LGHDT and CDR2 YNNKEL (reference sequence). With V trimmed by 6 bases and J by 0 bases, 20 bases remained unmatched. This CDR3 is 20 amino acids long. CDR3 sequence reads: CASRKDLLRDRALSNYGYTF. CDR3 DNA sequence: TGTGCCAGCAGGAAGGACTTATTGCGGGACAGGGCTTTGTCTAACTATGGCTACACCTTC.

The rearrangement joins TRBV9 to TRBJ2-3; 10 bases align to TRBD2. CDR1 is SGDLS, CDR2 YYNGEE, per germline. The CDR3 is 16 amino acids. Trimming at V came to 3 bases and at J to 1 base, leaving 5 bases not matched to a gene. The CDR3 reads CASSAVAGGRTDTQYF. In DNA, the CDR3 is TGTGCCAGCAGCGCAGTAGCGGGGGGCCGCACAGATACGCAGTATTTT.

This chain links TRBV7-2 with TRBJ2-1; D is unresolved. The CDR3 contains 17 residues. The V end was cut by 1 base, the J end by 0 bases, with 13 bases between. Germline CDR1 and CDR2: SGHTA and FQGNSA. CDR3 region: CASSLGYTLSSYNEQFF. The CDR3 DNA reads as TGTGCCAGCAGCTTAGGATATACCCTGAGCTCCTACAATGAGCAGTTCTTC.

This sequence joins TRBV11-1 and TRBJ1-2, with D possibly matching TRBD1 (6 bases). Germline CDR1 reads SGHAT; CDR2 reads FQDESV (reference sequence). CDR3 length: 14 residues. The V end was cut by 4 bases, the J end by 5 bases, with 14 bases between. The DNA for the CDR3 is TGTGCCAGCAGCTCCCGACAAGGACAGTATGGCTACACCTTC. Translation: CASSSRQGQYGYTF.

The V gene is TRBV10-3, the J gene TRBJ1-5; TRBD1 might be the D (6 bases). There are 15 residues in the CDR3. Germline CDR1 reads ENHRY; CDR2 reads SYGVKD. Trimming left V 4 bases short and J 2 bases short, with 12 bases between. The CDR3 nucleotides are TGTGCCATCAGTGCAGGGGCTTTGGGCAATCAGCCCCAGCATTTT. Translated, it gives CAISAGALGNQPQHF.

The chain employs TRBV13 and TRBJ2-3, with D tentatively TRBD2 (5 bases). Trimming left V 5 bases short and J 0 bases short, with 15 bases between. The CDR3 is 16 amino acids. Germline V gene lookup returns CDR1 PRHDT and CDR2 FYEKMQ (reference sequence). CDR3 in DNA: TGTGCCAGCAGCCCTGGACGGGATACTAGCACAGATACGCAGTATTTT. Amino acid sequence: CASSPGRDTSTDTQYF. Filled out from reference TRBV13 and TRBJ2-3, the complete variable domain reads AAGVIQSPRHLIKEKRETATLKCYPIPRHDTVYWYQQGPGQDPQFLISFYEKMQSDKGSIPDRFSAQQFSDYHSELNMSSLELGDSALYFCASSPGRDTSTDTQYFGPGTRLTVL.

The chain is built from TRBV2 and TRBJ2-2; D is undetermined. V was cut by 2 bases and J by 5 bases, with 12 bases left in between. The CDR3 is made up of 15 amino acids. Germline CDR1 SNHLY, CDR2 FYNNEI. This chain's CDR3 is CASSERPGFTGELFF. As DNA, the CDR3 is TGTGCCAGCAGTGAACGGCCAGGTTTTACCGGGGAGCTGTTTTTT.

The gene calls are TRBV6-6 and TRBJ1-1; tentatively, D is TRBD1 (5 bases). Germline CDR1 is MNHNY and CDR2 is SVGAGI (reference sequence). V was cut by 7 bases and J by 2 bases, with 17 bases left in between. The CDR3 loop spans 15 amino acids. The CDR3 nucleotides read TGTGCCAGCACCATATGGAGTACAGGTAACACTGAAGCTTTCTTT. Amino acid sequence: CASTIWSTGNTEAFF.

J is TRBJ1-1 and V is TRBV19, with D perhaps TRBD1 (5 bases). Trimming removed 4 bases at V and 6 bases at J, with 15 bases between. CDR1 LNHDA and CDR2 SQIVND come from the germline V gene (reference sequence). The CDR3 is 14 residues long. As DNA, the CDR3 is TGTGCCAGTAGTACCCTTGACAGTATCCCTGAAGCTTTCTTT. Its translation is CASSTLDSIPEAFF.

This clone was counted a few times. This sequence joins TRBV7-2 and TRBJ1-2; a weak D match, TRBD1 (5 bases). Germline lookup yields CDR1 SGHTA and CDR2 FQGNSA. The V end was cut by 3 bases, the J end by 6 bases, with 11 bases between. This CDR3 has 13 amino acids. CDR3 in amino acids: CASSLGGVNGYTF. Written as DNA, the CDR3 is TGTGCCAGCAGCTTGGGGGGTGTGAATGGCTACACCTTC.

This chain joins TRBV4-2 and TRBJ1-2; no clear D. This CDR3 contains 14 residues. Germline CDR1 and CDR2: LGHNA and YNFKEQ. V lost 2 bases, J lost 1 base, and 8 bases lay in between. The CDR3: CASSQLYGNYGYTF. CDR3 DNA sequence: TGTGCCAGCAGCCAATTGTACGGTAACTATGGCTACACCTTC.

The V call is TRBV6-2 or TRBV6-3, the J call TRBJ1-1, with D possibly TRBD1 on 5 matching bases. The CDR3 contains 16 residues. The germline V gene encodes CDR1 MNHEY and CDR2 SVGEGT. Trimming cost V 0 bases and J 4 bases, with 15 bases left between them. This CDR3 is CASSYSKGREGTEAFF. The CDR3 bases are TGTGCCAGCAGTTACTCCAAGGGGAGGGAAGGCACTGAAGCTTTCTTT.